The 12 T cell receptor beta chains reported below all come from one sample, sequenced in a study of cytotoxic CD8 clonotypes in ibrutinib-treated CLL. Assay: immunoSEQ multiplex PCR; the TCRdb copy retains only in-frame clones and omits some. The data contain about 120,000 clones, roughly 60% of them singletons. This material consisted of PBMCs, taken after 24 months of ibrutinib treatment. These receptor sequences come from a human donor with chronic lymphocytic leukemia.

V usage is TRBV5-4 and J usage is TRBJ2-3; unclear D gene. The CDR3 spans 17 residues. V lost 0 bases to trimming and J lost 4 bases, with 18 bases between them. The germline V gene has CDR1 SGHNT and CDR2 YYREEE (reference sequence). The DNA for the CDR3 is TGTGCCAGCAGCTTGGTCACCGGGCCTCTCTCCGCAGATACGCAGTATTTT. As protein: CASSLVTGPLSADTQYF.

The CDR3 nucleotides read TGTGCCAGCAGTGTCATGAGCGGGGGGTCCTACAATGAGCAGTTCTTC. This codes for CASSVMSGGSYNEQFF. The chain employs TRBV25-1 and TRBJ2-1; 9 positions agree with TRBD2. Losses at the gene ends were 4 bases for V and 1 base for J; bases not matched to a gene: 5. The CDR3 loop spans 16 amino acids. Germline CDR1 reads MGHDK; CDR2 reads SYGVNS.

This rearrangement joins TRBV19 to TRBJ2-7; 8 bases agree with TRBD1. This CDR3 is built from 18 residues. Looked up from germline, CDR1 is LNHDA and CDR2 is SQIVND (reference sequence). Trimming at V came to 4 bases and at J to 0 bases, leaving 14 bases not matched to a gene. Here the CDR3 DNA reads TGTGCCAGTAGTACGGACAGGGTGAACAGTATTAGCTCCTACGAGCAGTACTTC. It is translated as CASSTDRVNSISSYEQYF.

V gene TRBV28 combines with J gene TRBJ2-7, with D hard to call. This CDR3 is 12 amino acids long. In germline, CDR1 is MDHEN, CDR2 SYDVKM. V lost 4 bases, J lost 2 bases, and 6 bases lay in between. This CDR3 is CASSSTPYEQYF. The CDR3 coding sequence is TGTGCCAGCAGTTCGACACCCTACGAGCAGTACTTC.

This sequence joins TRBV7-6 and TRBJ1-3; 8 bases align to TRBD1. V lost 5 bases, J lost 0 bases, and 6 bases stayed unmatched. This CDR3 comprises 16 residues. The germline CDR1 and CDR2 sequences are SGHVS and FNYEAQ. The CDR3 region is CASSVQGAHSGNTIYF. CDR3 DNA: TGTGCCAGCAGCGTCCAGGGGGCCCACTCTGGAAACACCATATATTTT. Variable domain in full (rest from reference TRBV7-6 and TRBJ1-3): GAGVSQSPRYKVTKRGQDVALRCDPISGHVSLYWYRQALGQGPEFLTYFNYEAQQDKSGLPNDRFSAERPEGSISTLTIQRTEQRDSAMYRCASSVQGAHSGNTIYFGEGSWLTVV.

This clone showed up just a few times. This chain links TRBV14 with TRBJ2-2, with D uncertain. The CDR3 totals 13 residues. The V gene lost 2 bases and the J gene lost 6 bases, with 7 bases spanning the gap. The germline V gene encodes CDR1 SGHDN and CDR2 FVKESK. The CDR3 DNA reads TGTGCCAGCAGCCAATTTGCCGCCGGGGAGCTGTTTTTT. The encoded protein is CASSQFAAGELFF.

The rearrangement uses TRBV27 and TRBJ1-1; tentative D call: TRBD1 (6 bases). The CDR3 spans 14 residues. V lost 2 bases, J lost 4 bases, and 11 bases lay in between. Germline V lookup: CDR1 MNHEY, CDR2 SMNVEV (reference sequence). The CDR3 reads CASSLAGAGTEAFF. The CDR3, as DNA: TGTGCCAGCAGTTTAGCAGGGGCGGGCACTGAAGCTTTCTTT.

This clone was seen repeatedly, ten times or more. This chain uses TRBV28 with TRBJ2-1; the D is unclear. Trimming cost V 5 bases and J 4 bases, with 9 bases left between them. This CDR3 comprises 13 residues. Germline loops: CDR1 MDHEN, CDR2 SYDVKM. CDR3 sequence reads: CASSGLGYNEQFF. Written as DNA, the CDR3 is TGTGCCAGCAGTGGTCTAGGTTACAATGAGCAGTTCTTC.

V usage is TRBV6-4 and J usage is TRBJ1-1, with D perhaps matching TRBD1 (6 bases). CDR1 and CDR2 (germline): MRHNA, SNTAGT. The CDR3 extends over 15 amino acids. V was pared by 4 bases and J by 1 base, with 13 bases between. CDR3 in amino acids: CASSVGEGGNTEAFF. CDR3 coding DNA: TGTGCCAGCAGTGTCGGGGAAGGGGGGAACACTGAAGCTTTCTTT.

This clone has more than one count but fewer than ten. In nucleotides, the CDR3 is TGTGCCAGCAGCCAAAGAATAGCCTACGAGCAGTACTTC. Protein: CASSQRIAYEQYF. The genes are TRBV4-2 and TRBJ2-7, with D uncertain. CDR3 length equals 13 residues. The germline gives CDR1 LGHNA, CDR2 YNFKEQ. V lost 2 bases, J lost 2 bases, and 7 bases lay in between.

This clone was recorded a few times. The germline gene is not matched at one end of the junction; a read error may be the cause. The gene calls are TRBV2 and TRBJ1-2, with D uncertain. The CDR3 runs 10 residues. Germline lookup yields CDR1 SNHLY and CDR2 FYNNEI. The CDR3 nucleotides read TGTGCCAGCAAGGGAGTGGTGAATGCTTTC. This codes for CASKGVVNAF.

The chain links TRBV9 to TRBJ2-3; TRBD2 matches 15 bases. This CDR3 is built from 17 residues. Per germline, CDR1 SGDLS and CDR2 YYNGEE. The J segment lost 4 bases and the V segment lost 4 bases, leaving 7 bases of the junction unmatched. The CDR3 DNA reads TGTGCCAGCAGCCTAGGGACTAGCGGGGGGCCCTCAGATACGCAGTATTTT. It is translated as CASSLGTSGGPSDTQYF.